This T cell receptor beta chain was captured by sequencing in a study of shared clonotypes between healthy human individuals. General study results and limits: The four-donor shared clonotypes exceeded non-shared clonotypes in generation probability, with non-shared ones scoring lower. The low donor count limited represented genetic and exposure-history diversity.

Evenly divided among several immunoSEQ plates was the genomic DNA of each subset. Using immunoSEQ multiplex PCR, the repertoire was profiled, and TCRdb retains in-frame clones only, with some absent. Altogether over 1.5 million clones are present, under 99% being singletons, with the ten largest covering roughly 0.42%. A word on this clone: What it recognizes is unknown.

The CDR3 is made up of 14 amino acids. The V and J ends lost 3 bases and 0 bases respectively, with 6 bases between them. Germline V lookup: CDR1 SGHVS, CDR2 FNYEAQ. Naive CD4+ cells were CD45RA-selected; the remaining cells were memory. The source material was naive CD4+ T cells sorted from blood. Subset noted: CD45RA+ positively selected. The chain links TRBV7-6 to TRBJ2-1; D not certain. The clonotype was recovered from a young man in good health. The CDR3 coding sequence is TGTGCCAGCAGCTTTTCGAGCTCCTACAATGAGCAGTTCTTC. It translates to CASSFSSSYNEQFF.